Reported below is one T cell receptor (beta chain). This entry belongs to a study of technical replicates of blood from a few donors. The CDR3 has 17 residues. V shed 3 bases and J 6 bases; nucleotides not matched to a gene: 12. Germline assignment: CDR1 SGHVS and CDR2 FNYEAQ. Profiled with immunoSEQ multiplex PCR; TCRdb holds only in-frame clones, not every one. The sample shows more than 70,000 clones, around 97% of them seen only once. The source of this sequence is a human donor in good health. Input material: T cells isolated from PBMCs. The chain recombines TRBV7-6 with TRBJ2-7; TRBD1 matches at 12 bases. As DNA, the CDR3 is TGTGCCAGCAGCTTGCGTCTAACCGGGACAGGGGGCGGCGAGCAGTACTTC. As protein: CASSLRLTGTGGGEQYF.